The 30 T cell receptor beta chains listed next were all sequenced from one sample in a study of control samples from healthy donors and cancer patients. Some clones are missing from TCRdb's copy, which holds only in-frame ones; the method was immunoSEQ multiplex PCR. In the table there are some 95,000 clones, approximately 92% of which are singletons. Sequencing input: blood. These receptor sequences come from a human donor in good health. The donor label of this sample is uncertain.

This clone was seen just once. The chain has TRBV6-6 and TRBJ1-2; 7 nucleotides line up with TRBD1. V lost 5 bases to trimming and J lost 2 bases; unmatched junction nucleotides: 5. Looked up from germline, CDR1 is MNHNY and CDR2 is SVGAGI (reference sequence). The CDR3 contains 14 residues. Written as DNA, the CDR3 is TGTGCCAGCAGTCCACCGGGACAGAACTATGGCTACACCTTC. Amino acid sequence: CASSPPGQNYGYTF.

This clone was seen a single time. The rearrangement uses TRBV5-1 and TRBJ2-3; no reliable D call. The CDR3 sequence is 14 residues long. V was clipped by 0 bases and J by 4 bases, with 9 bases between them. Germline CDR1 SGHRS, CDR2 YFSETQ. CDR3 region: CASSLGHDADTQYF. CDR3 coding DNA: TGCGCCAGCAGCTTGGGACACGATGCAGATACGCAGTATTTT. Together with reference TRBV5-1 and TRBJ2-3, the CDR3 gives the full variable domain: KAGVTQTPRYLIKTRGQQVTLSCSPISGHRSVSWYQQTPGQGLQFLFEYFSETQRNKGNFPGRFSGRQFSNSRSEMNVSTLELGDSALYLCASSLGHDADTQYFGPGTRLTVL.

The J gene is TRBJ1-2, the V gene TRBV27; D call uncertain. V was pared by 2 bases and J by 7 bases, with 14 bases between. The germline V gene has CDR1 MNHEY and CDR2 SMNVEV (reference sequence). The CDR3 sequence is 14 residues long. The CDR3 sequence is CASSLVAAAPGYTF. CDR3 coding DNA: TGTGCCAGCAGTTTAGTAGCGGCAGCCCCTGGCTACACCTTC.

This clone was counted a single time. The rearrangement joins TRBV24-1 to TRBJ1-1; D uncertain. Trimming took off 6 bases at V and 2 bases at J, with 6 bases between the two ends. Germline assignment: CDR1 KGHDR and CDR2 SFDVKD. The CDR3 sequence is 12 residues long. CDR3 region: CATSLGNTEAFF. CDR3 bases: TGTGCCACCAGTCTGGGAAACACTGAAGCTTTCTTT.

This clone has a handful of counts. The chain has TRBV30 and TRBJ2-5; D is undetermined. Germline CDR1 and CDR2: GTSNPN and SVGIG (reference sequence). The CDR3 is made up of 14 amino acids. Deletions cut 1 base from V and 6 bases from J, with 15 bases between. Here the CDR3 reads CAWSAHYLGQTQYF. The CDR3 DNA sequence: TGTGCCTGGAGTGCTCATTATCTGGGCCAGACCCAGTACTTC.

V usage is TRBV5-1 and J usage is TRBJ2-7; D is possibly TRBD1 (5 bases). The CDR3 consists of 14 residues. The ends were cut back, 0 bases at V and 5 bases at J, with 12 bases in the middle. Germline V gene data show CDR1 as SGHRS and CDR2 as YFSETQ. CDR3 sequence (DNA): TGCGCCAGCAGCTTGGGGCAGGGATTGGACGAGCAGTACTTC. It translates to CASSLGQGLDEQYF.

This clone was detected only once. The chain recombines TRBV6-5 with TRBJ1-4; TRBD1 matches at 9 bases. The CDR3 runs 13 residues. Germline V lookup: CDR1 MNHEY, CDR2 SVGAGI. J gave up 15 bases and V 5 bases, and 10 bases lay outside the gene matches. The chain's CDR3 is CASSRTYRDRVFF. The CDR3 DNA is TGTGCCAGCAGTCGAACGTACCGGGACAGGGTGTTTTTT.

V and J are TRBV30 and TRBJ1-5, with 8 positions matching TRBD1. Germline lookup yields CDR1 GTSNPN and CDR2 SVGIG (reference sequence). V lost 7 bases and J lost 7; bases outside the gene matches: 6. This CDR3 spans 12 amino acids. CDR3 coding DNA: TGTGCCTTGGACAGGGAGGAGCAGCCCCAGCATTTT. Protein sequence: CALDREEQPQHF.

The V call is TRBV5-1, the J call TRBJ1-3; D gene ambiguous. In germline, CDR1 is SGHRS, CDR2 YFSETQ. This CDR3 is 16 amino acids long. Trimming removed 0 bases from V and 0 bases from J, with 10 bases in between. CDR3 region: CASSLVSADSGNTIYF. CDR3 DNA sequence: TGCGCCAGCAGCTTGGTCTCAGCCGACTCTGGAAACACCATATATTTT.

The chain couples TRBV5-8 to TRBJ2-5; perhaps TRBD1 as D (6 bases). The CDR3 has 15 residues. CDR1 and CDR2 (germline): SGHTS, YDEGEE. V lost 0 bases, J lost 2 bases, and 11 bases lay in between. CDR3 sequence reads: CASSLAGHLQETQYF. The CDR3 DNA is TGTGCCAGCAGCTTGGCGGGACACTTACAAGAGACCCAGTACTTC.

The chain recombines TRBV7-8 with TRBJ2-6; D remains unclear. The CDR3 length is 15 residues. Germline V gene sequence: CDR1 SGHVS, CDR2 FQNEAQ. V lost 2 bases and J lost 3, with 8 bases in between. As DNA, the CDR3 is TGTGCCAGCAGCTTACAGTGGGATGGGGCCAACGTCCTGACTTTC. It translates to CASSLQWDGANVLTF. Looking up the rest from reference TRBV7-8 and TRBJ2-6 gives the full variable domain: GAGVSQSPRYKVAKRGQDVALRCDPISGHVSLFWYQQALGQGPEFLTYFQNEAQLDKSGLPSDRFFAERPEGSVSTLKIQRTQQEDSAVYLCASSLQWDGANVLTFGAGSRLTVL.

This clone was observed once. This rearrangement joins TRBV4-3 to TRBJ2-3; D perhaps matches TRBD1 (5 bases). The CDR3 totals 17 residues. Trimming removed 3 bases at V and 9 bases at J, with 25 bases between. Germline CDR1 LGHNA, CDR2 YSLEER. DNA of the CDR3: TGCGCCAGCAGCCACCAGCTAGAAGGGGATAAAGGGAACACGCAGTATTTT. Its translation is CASSHQLEGDKGNTQYF.

The rearrangement uses TRBV6-6 and TRBJ2-2; D ambiguous. This CDR3 comprises 16 residues. In germline, CDR1 is MNHNY, CDR2 SVGAGI (reference sequence). V was shortened by 5 bases and J by 0 bases, with 13 bases between the two germline ends. CDR3: CASSPTARANTGELFF. The CDR3 bases are TGTGCCAGCAGTCCCACCGCAAGAGCGAACACCGGGGAGCTGTTTTTT.

This clone was counted only a few times. This chain links TRBV6-5 with TRBJ1-5; D is unclear. The germline gives CDR1 MNHEY, CDR2 SVGAGI. The CDR3 contains 14 residues. V was shortened by 7 bases and J by 4 bases, with 14 bases between the two germline ends. The CDR3, as DNA: TGTGCCAGCACTTATCTAGAGGGAAATCAGCCCCAGCATTTT. This codes for CASTYLEGNQPQHF.

Written as DNA, the CDR3 is TGTGCCAGCAGCGCACAGGGGGCCACTGAAGCTTTCTTT. This sequence encodes CASSAQGATEAFF. The chain is built from TRBV9 and TRBJ1-1, with 9 bases matching TRBD1. The CDR3 has 13 residues. CDR1 is SGDLS, CDR2 YYNGEE, per germline. V gave up 3 bases and J gave up 4 bases; unmatched junction bases: 1.

The chain carries TRBV5-6 and TRBJ2-7; 7 nucleotides agree with TRBD1. V was pared by 2 bases and J by 4 bases, with 9 bases of the junction left unmatched. The CDR3 runs to 15 residues. Germline assignment: CDR1 SGHDT and CDR2 YYEEEE. The CDR3 spells CASSLYPGTDYEQYV. The CDR3 DNA follows: TGTGCCAGCAGCTTATACCCCGGGACAGATTACGAGCAGTACGTC.

The rearrangement joins TRBV7-8 to TRBJ2-3; possibly TRBD1 or TRBD2 for D (6 bases each). This CDR3 has 15 amino acids. Per germline, CDR1 SGHVS and CDR2 FQNEAQ. V shed 2 bases and J shed 2 bases, with 11 bases lying between them. The CDR3 sequence: CASSLRGANTDTQYF. The CDR3 bases are TGTGCCAGCAGCTTAAGGGGGGCAAACACAGATACGCAGTATTTT.

The chain uses TRBV5-6 and TRBJ1-5, with 7 positions matching TRBD1. The CDR3 is 13 amino acids. Looked up from germline, CDR1 is SGHDT and CDR2 is YYEEEE. J lost 5 bases, V lost 2 bases, and 1 base had no gene match. In DNA form, the CDR3 reads TGTGCCAGCAGCTTTCAGGGGGATCAGCCCCAGCATTTT. This sequence encodes CASSFQGDQPQHF.

This chain joins TRBV19 and TRBJ1-1; possibly TRBD1 for D (6 bases). Germline assignment: CDR1 LNHDA and CDR2 SQIVND (reference sequence). The ends were cut back, 4 bases at V and 1 base at J, with 10 bases in the middle. The CDR3 is made up of 14 amino acids. In nucleotides, the CDR3 is TGTGCCAGTAGTACCCAGGGGACGAACACTGAAGCTTTCTTT. It yields the protein CASSTQGTNTEAFF.

This chain connects TRBV12-3 or TRBV12-4 to TRBJ1-1; D may be TRBD1 (5 bases). This CDR3 is 13 amino acids long. V lost 6 bases, J lost 3 bases, and 11 bases lay in between. This CDR3 is CASRRQKYTEAFF. CDR3 nucleotides: TGTGCCAGCAGACGACAGAAATACACTGAAGCTTTCTTT.

As for this clone: At one end the junction does not follow the germline gene, possibly because of a read error. The chain carries TRBV6-6 and TRBJ2-7, with 7 bases lining up with TRBD2. The CDR3 covers 11 residues. The germline gives CDR1 MNHNY, CDR2 SVGAGI (reference sequence). The CDR3 protein is CASGGEDRWDF. DNA for the CDR3: TGTGCCAGCGGGGGGGAAGACCGCTGGGACTTC.

This clone was observed a single time. This chain uses TRBV2 with TRBJ1-3; D unclear. The germline CDR1 and CDR2 sequences are SNHLY and FYNNEI. The CDR3 has 15 residues. The V and J ends lost 2 bases and 6 bases respectively, with 14 bases between them. The CDR3 spells CASSEWVGPENTIYF. CDR3 DNA: TGTGCCAGCAGTGAATGGGTCGGGCCTGAAAACACCATATATTTT.

The chain couples TRBV6-5 to TRBJ2-1, with D possibly TRBD1 on 6 matching bases. This CDR3 spans 15 amino acids. The V end was cut by 5 bases, the J end by 3 bases, with 14 bases between. Germline CDR1 MNHEY, CDR2 SVGAGI. In nucleotides, the CDR3 is TGTGCCAGCAGTCGACACGACAGGAACTACAATGAGCAGTTCTTC. Its translation is CASSRHDRNYNEQFF.

The rearrangement uses TRBV30 and TRBJ1-2, with 7 positions matching TRBD1. Trimming took 3 bases from V and 4 from J; bases not matched to a gene: 8. The germline gives CDR1 GTSNPN, CDR2 SVGIG (reference sequence). The CDR3 is 14 amino acids. CDR3 DNA sequence: TGTGCCTGGAGGGGGCAGGGGGGTAGCTATGGCTACACCTTC. It yields the protein CAWRGQGGSYGYTF.

This clone came up once. The chain couples TRBV5-6 to TRBJ2-3, with D possibly being TRBD1 (6 bases). The CDR3 length is 15 residues. V lost 1 base, J lost 0 bases, and 9 bases lay in between. Germline V gene sequence: CDR1 SGHDT, CDR2 YYEEEE. Here the CDR3 reads CASSLYRASTDTQYF. For the CDR3, the DNA is TGTGCCAGCAGCTTGTACAGGGCTAGCACAGATACGCAGTATTTT.

This rearrangement joins TRBV7-9 to TRBJ2-2; perhaps TRBD2 as D (5 bases). The CDR3 consists of 12 residues. The V end was cut by 4 bases, the J end by 5 bases, with 5 bases between. The germline V gene has CDR1 SEHNR and CDR2 FQNEAQ (reference sequence). The CDR3 DNA follows: TGTGCCAGCAGCTCGGGGACCGGGGAGCTGTTTTTT. It translates to CASSSGTGELFF.

CDR3 in amino acids: CASSLRGNNEQFF. CDR3 DNA sequence: TGTGCCAGCAGTTTAAGGGGGAACAATGAGCAGTTCTTC. V gene TRBV12-3 or TRBV12-4 combines with J gene TRBJ2-1; a possible D gene is TRBD1 (6 bases). V was cut by 2 bases and J by 5 bases, with 7 bases left in between. This CDR3 has 13 residues.

The chain combines TRBV12-5 with TRBJ2-1; TRBD2 matches at 7 bases. The CDR3 length is 14 residues. CDR1 and CDR2 from the germline V gene are LGHNT and FRNRAP. Unmatched junction bases numbered 3, after V lost 6 bases and J lost 1 base. The CDR3 DNA sequence: TGTGCTAGTGGGCGCGGGGGTTCCTACAATGAGCAGTTCTTC. It specifies CASGRGGSYNEQFF.

The J gene is TRBJ2-5, the V gene TRBV12-5, with 11 bases that match TRBD2. Germline CDR1 and CDR2: LGHNT and FRNRAP. V lost 3 bases to trimming and J lost 2 bases; unmatched junction nucleotides: 5. CDR3 length: 16 residues. The CDR3 loop is CASGFHLAGGQETQYF. DNA for the CDR3: TGTGCTAGTGGTTTTCACCTAGCGGGGGGACAAGAGACCCAGTACTTC.

The chain joins TRBV2 to TRBJ1-5; D gene uncertain. The CDR3 spans 14 residues. V gave up 3 bases and J gave up 0 bases, with 6 bases separating them. Germline assignment: CDR1 SNHLY and CDR2 FYNNEI. The CDR3 DNA follows: TGTGCCAGCAGTGACAGCTATAGCAATCAGCCCCAGCATTTT. This gives the protein CASSDSYSNQPQHF.